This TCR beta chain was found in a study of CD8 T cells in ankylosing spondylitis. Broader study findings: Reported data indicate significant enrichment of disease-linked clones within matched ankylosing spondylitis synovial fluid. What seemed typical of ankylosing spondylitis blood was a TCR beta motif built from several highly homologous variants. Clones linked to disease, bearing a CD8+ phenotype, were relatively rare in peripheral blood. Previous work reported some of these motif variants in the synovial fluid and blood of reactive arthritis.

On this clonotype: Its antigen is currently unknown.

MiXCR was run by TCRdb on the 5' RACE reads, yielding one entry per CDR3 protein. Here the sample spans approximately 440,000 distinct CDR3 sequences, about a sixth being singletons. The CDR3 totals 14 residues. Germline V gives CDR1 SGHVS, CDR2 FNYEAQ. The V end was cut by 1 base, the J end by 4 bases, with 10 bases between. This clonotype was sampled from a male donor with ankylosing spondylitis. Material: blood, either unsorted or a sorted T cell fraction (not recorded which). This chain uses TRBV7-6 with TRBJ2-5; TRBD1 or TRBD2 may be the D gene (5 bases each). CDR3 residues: CASSLVGGPETQYF. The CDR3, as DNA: TGTGCCAGCAGCTTAGTTGGGGGACCAGAGACCCAGTACTTC.